These T cell receptor beta chains were read from a single sample in a study of shared clonotypes between healthy human individuals. Data came from immunoSEQ multiplex PCR; TCRdb stores just in-frame clones and leaves some out. The table has some 2 million clones, 90% to 95% seen once. Source material: naive CD4+ T cells sorted from blood. The receptor source for this set is a man between 18 and 35 years old in good health. Each CDR3 is given with its conserved first and last residue. The order of the fields is J gene, D gene, V gene, CDR3 protein, CDR3 DNA. The D gene is left open where the match is weak.

>TRBJ1-6|.|TRBV5-5
CASSLVEYEGLPYYNSPLHF
TGTGCCAGCAGCTTGGTGGAATATGAGGGGCTCCCCTACTATAATTCACCCCTCCACTTT
>TRBJ2-7|TRBD1|TRBV5-1
CASSDRGSYYEQYF
TGCGCCAGCAGCGACAGGGGATCCTACTACGAGCAGTACTTC
>TRBJ2-3|.|TRBV5-1
CASTYTDTQYF
TGCGCCAGCACCTACACAGATACGCAGTATTTT
>TRBJ2-1|.|TRBV21-1
CASSKRVAGGPLEQFF
TGTGCCAGTAGCAAACGGGTAGCGGGAGGGCCGTTAGAGCAGTTCTTC
>TRBJ1-5|.|TRBV2
CASSNGNQPQHF
TGTGCCAGCAGTAATGGCAATCAGCCCCAGCATTTT
>TRBJ2-1|TRBD2|TRBV10-3
CAISEWSTSGGDNEQFF
TGTGCCATCAGTGAGTGGTCGACTAGCGGGGGGGACAATGAGCAGTTCTTC
>TRBJ2-1|.|TRBV11-3
CASSLDRSRANEQFF
TGTGCCAGCAGCTTAGATAGGAGCAGGGCCAATGAGCAGTTCTTC
>TRBJ2-7|TRBD2|TRBV18
CASSVAGGSYEQYF
TGTGCCAGCTCAGTAGCGGGGGGTTCCTACGAGCAGTACTTC
>TRBJ2-5|.|TRBV5-1
CASSLRGSETQYF
TGCGCCAGCAGCTTGCGTGGGAGTGAGACCCAGTACTTC
>TRBJ2-7|.|TRBV6-5
CASSRSWQSGEQYF
TGTGCCAGCAGTCGGAGTTGGCAGTCGGGGGAGCAGTACTTC
>TRBJ1-2|.|TRBV18
CASSPLLSETYGYTF
TGTGCCAGCTCACCACTGTTATCGGAAACTTATGGCTACACCTTC
>TRBJ1-3|.|TRBV28
CASTTGAVGHSGNTIYF
TGTGCCAGCACCACGGGGGCAGTGGGGCACTCTGGAAACACCATATATTTT
>TRBJ2-2|.|TRBV10-3
CAISGWTNTGELFF
TGTGCCATCAGTGGATGGACGAACACCGGGGAGCTGTTTTTT
>TRBJ2-4|TRBD1|TRBV6-1
CATRTGTGENIQYF
TGTGCCACTAGAACCGGGACAGGGGAAAACATTCAGTACTTC
>TRBJ2-7|.|TRBV10-2
CASWDSSYEQYF
TGCGCCAGCTGGGATTCCTCCTACGAGCAGTACTTC
>TRBJ1-6|TRBD1|TRBV27
CASSPLGQGMSSYNSPLHF
TGTGCCAGCAGCCCTTTGGGACAGGGGATGAGCTCCTATAATTCACCCCTCCACTTT